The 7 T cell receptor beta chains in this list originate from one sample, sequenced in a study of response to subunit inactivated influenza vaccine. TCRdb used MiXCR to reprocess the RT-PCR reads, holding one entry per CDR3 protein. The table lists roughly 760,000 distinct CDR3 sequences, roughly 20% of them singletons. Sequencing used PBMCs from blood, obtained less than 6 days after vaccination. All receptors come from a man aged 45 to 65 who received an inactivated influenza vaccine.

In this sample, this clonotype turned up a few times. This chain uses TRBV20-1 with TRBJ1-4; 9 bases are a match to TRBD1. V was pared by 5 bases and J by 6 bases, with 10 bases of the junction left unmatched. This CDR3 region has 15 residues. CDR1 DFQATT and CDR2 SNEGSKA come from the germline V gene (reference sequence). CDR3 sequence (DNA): TGCAGTGCTGTACAAAACGACAGGGGGTATGAAAAACTGTTTTTT. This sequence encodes CSAVQNDRGYEKLFF.

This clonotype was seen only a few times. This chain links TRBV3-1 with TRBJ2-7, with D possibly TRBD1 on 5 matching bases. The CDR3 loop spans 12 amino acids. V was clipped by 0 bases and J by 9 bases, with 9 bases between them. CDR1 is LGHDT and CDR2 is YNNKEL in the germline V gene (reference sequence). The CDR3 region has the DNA TGTGCCAGCAGCCAAGAAGGCAGGGCGCAGTACTTC. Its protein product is CASSQEGRAQYF.

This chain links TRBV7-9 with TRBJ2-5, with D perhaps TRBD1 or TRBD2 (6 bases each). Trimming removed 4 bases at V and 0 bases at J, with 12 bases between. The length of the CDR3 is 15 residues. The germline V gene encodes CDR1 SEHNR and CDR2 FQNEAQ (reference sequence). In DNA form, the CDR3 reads TGTGCCAGCAGCTCACGAGGGGGGTACCAAGAGACCCAGTACTTC. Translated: CASSSRGGYQETQYF.

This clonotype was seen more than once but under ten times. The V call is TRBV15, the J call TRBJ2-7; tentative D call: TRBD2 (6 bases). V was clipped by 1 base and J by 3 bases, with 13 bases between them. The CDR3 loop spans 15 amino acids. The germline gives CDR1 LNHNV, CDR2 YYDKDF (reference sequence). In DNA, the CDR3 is TGTGCCACCAGCAGAGCCCGGGGACTCCACTACGAGCAGTACTTC. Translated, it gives CATSRARGLHYEQYF.

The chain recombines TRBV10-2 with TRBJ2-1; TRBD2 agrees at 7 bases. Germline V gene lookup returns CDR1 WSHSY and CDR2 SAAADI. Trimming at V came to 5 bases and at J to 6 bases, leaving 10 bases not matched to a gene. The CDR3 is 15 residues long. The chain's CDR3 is CASSINLSGGNEQFF. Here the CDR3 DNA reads TGCGCCAGCAGTATAAATTTGTCGGGGGGCAATGAGCAGTTCTTC.

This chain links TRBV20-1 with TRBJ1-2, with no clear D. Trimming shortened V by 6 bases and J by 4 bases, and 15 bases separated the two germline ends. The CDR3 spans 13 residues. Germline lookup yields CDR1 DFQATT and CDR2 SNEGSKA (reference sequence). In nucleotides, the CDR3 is TGCAGTGCCGGATTCCAACTCCTCTATGGCTACACCTTC. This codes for CSAGFQLLYGYTF.

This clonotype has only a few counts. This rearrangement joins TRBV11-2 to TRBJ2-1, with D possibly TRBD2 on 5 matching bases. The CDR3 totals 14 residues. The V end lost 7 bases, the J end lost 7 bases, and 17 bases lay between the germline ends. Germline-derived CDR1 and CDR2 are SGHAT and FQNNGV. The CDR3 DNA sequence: TGTGCCAGCACCCCGAACCGGGGTAGTAATGAGCAGTTCTTC. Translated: CASTPNRGSNEQFF.